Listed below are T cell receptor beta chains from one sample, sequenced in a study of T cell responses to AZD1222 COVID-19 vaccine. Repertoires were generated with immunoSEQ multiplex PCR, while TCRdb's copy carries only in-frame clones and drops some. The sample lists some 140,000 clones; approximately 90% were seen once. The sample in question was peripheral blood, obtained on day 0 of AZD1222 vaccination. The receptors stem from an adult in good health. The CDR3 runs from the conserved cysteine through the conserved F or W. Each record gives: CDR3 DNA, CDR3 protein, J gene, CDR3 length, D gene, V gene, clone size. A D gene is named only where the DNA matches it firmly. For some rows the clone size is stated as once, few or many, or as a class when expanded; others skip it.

DNA: TGCGCCAGCAGCCAAGTCCTCCGGGGAAATCCTGAAGCTTTCTTT; CDR3: CASSQVLRGNPEAFF; J: TRBJ1-1; length: 15; D: .; V: TRBV4-1; size: .
DNA: TGTGCCAGCAGTTTATTCTTTCGCGGGGCCAAGAGCTCTGGAAACACCATATATTTT; CDR3: CASSLFFRGAKSSGNTIYF; J: TRBJ1-3; length: 19; D: .; V: TRBV28; size: .
DNA: TGTGCCAGCATCCCTAACACCGGGGAGCTGTTTTTT; CDR3: CASIPNTGELFF; J: TRBJ2-2; length: 12; D: .; V: TRBV6-6; size: .
DNA: TGTGCCAGCAGTTTAGTCGGGAACACTGAAGCTTTCTTT; CDR3: CASSLVGNTEAFF; J: TRBJ1-1; length: 13; D: .; V: TRBV12-3/TRBV12-4; size: .
DNA: TGTGCCAGCAGCCTGGGGACAGGGGTTTCCTACGAGCAGTACTTC; CDR3: CASSLGTGVSYEQYF; J: TRBJ2-7; length: 15; D: TRBD1; V: TRBV7-2; size: .
DNA: TGTGCCAGCAGCTTAGAGGCTTTTGAAGCTTTCTTT; CDR3: CASSLEAFEAFF; J: TRBJ1-1; length: 12; D: .; V: TRBV7-9; size: .
DNA: TGTGCCTGGGTTCCCAACCTTCTCGGGGGTGGAAACACCATATATTTT; CDR3: CAWVPNLLGGGNTIYF; J: TRBJ1-3; length: 16; D: .; V: TRBV30; size: .
DNA: TGTGCCAGCAGCCTAGGGCAGGGGGCGCGTAATTCACCCCTCCACTTT; CDR3: CASSLGQGARNSPLHF; J: TRBJ1-6; length: 16; D: TRBD1; V: TRBV3-1/TRBV3-2; size: once
DNA: TGTGCCAGCAGCTTCCCCGGGGCGAAGGGGAGAAACACCATATATTTT; CDR3: CASSFPGAKGRNTIYF; J: TRBJ1-3; length: 16; D: .; V: TRBV5-6; size: .
DNA: TGTGCCTCAGCAATGGGGGGGGGCCGGCCTGGGCCTGGCTACACCTTC; CDR3: CASAMGGGRPGPGYTF; J: TRBJ1-2; length: 16; D: .; V: TRBV27; size: few
DNA: TGTGCCAGCAGAGACCGCAGGGAACGGGACAATGAGCAGTTCTTC; CDR3: CASRDRRERDNEQFF; J: TRBJ2-1; length: 15; D: .; V: TRBV6-6; size: .
DNA: TGCGCCAGCAGCTCTCCCGCGGCCAGCTCCTACGAGCAGTACTTC; CDR3: CASSSPAASSYEQYF; J: TRBJ2-7; length: 15; D: .; V: TRBV5-1; size: .
DNA: TGTGCCAGCAGCCCCAGCGGCTTTAATGAAAAACTGTTTTTT; CDR3: CASSPSGFNEKLFF; J: TRBJ1-4; length: 14; D: .; V: TRBV12-1; size: .
DNA: TGTGCCAGCAGCGAGATGGATACGCAGTATTTT; CDR3: CASSEMDTQYF; J: TRBJ2-3; length: 11; D: .; V: TRBV7-9; size: .
DNA: TGCAGCGTTGCGTTGGGTAGCGGGGGGTCGGAGACCCAGTACTTC; CDR3: CSVALGSGGSETQYF; J: TRBJ2-5; length: 15; D: TRBD2; V: TRBV29-1; size: .
DNA: TGTGCCAGCGGTCACCAGAACTATGGCTACACCTTC; CDR3: CASGHQNYGYTF; J: TRBJ1-2; length: 12; D: .; V: TRBV28; size: .
DNA: TGTGCCACCGGACTTATAGGTGAAAAACTGTTTTTT; CDR3: CATGLIGEKLFF; J: TRBJ1-4; length: 12; D: .; V: TRBV15; size: once
DNA: TGTGCCAGCAGTGAAAGCGTAGGAGACATCTCTTACACCGGGGAGCTGTTTTTT; CDR3: CASSESVGDISYTGELFF; J: TRBJ2-2; length: 18; D: .; V: TRBV25-1; size: .
DNA: TGTGCCAGCAGCCAAACGCTCAACGCAGATACGCAGTATTTT; CDR3: CASSQTLNADTQYF; J: TRBJ2-3; length: 14; D: .; V: TRBV14; size: .
DNA: TGCAGCGTTATGACAGGCAACTGGAACTATGGCTACACCTTC; CDR3: CSVMTGNWNYGYTF; J: TRBJ1-2; length: 14; D: .; V: TRBV29-1; size: .
DNA: TGTGCCAGCAAACAGGACTGGAGCACAGATACGCAGTATTTT; CDR3: CASKQDWSTDTQYF; J: TRBJ2-3; length: 14; D: .; V: TRBV6-5; size: .
DNA: TGCGCCAGCAGCTTTGACCTATTGAACACTGAAGCTTTCTTT; CDR3: CASSFDLLNTEAFF; J: TRBJ1-1; length: 14; D: .; V: TRBV5-1; size: .
DNA: TGTGCCAGCAGCGTAGGTCCGGGCTCTGGAAACACCATATATTTT; CDR3: CASSVGPGSGNTIYF; J: TRBJ1-3; length: 15; D: .; V: TRBV9; size: .
DNA: TGTGCCAGCAGCTTAGTGTGGGGCGGGACGGCGAATGAGCAGTTCTTC; CDR3: CASSLVWGGTANEQFF; J: TRBJ2-1; length: 16; D: .; V: TRBV11-2; size: .
DNA: TGTGCCAGCAGCGGTGACAGGGACTATGGCTACACCTTC; CDR3: CASSGDRDYGYTF; J: TRBJ1-2; length: 13; D: TRBD1; V: TRBV5-4; size: .
DNA: TGCGCCAGCAGCTTGGACAGCGTCTCCTACGAGCAGTACTTC; CDR3: CASSLDSVSYEQYF; J: TRBJ2-7; length: 14; D: .; V: TRBV5-1; size: few
DNA: TGTGCCACCAGTGATTCGCGCCAGCCTGGGACCCAGTACTTC; CDR3: CATSDSRQPGTQYF; J: TRBJ2-5; length: 14; D: .; V: TRBV24-1; size: .
DNA: TGTGCCAGCAGCCAATCCCTGGGGCAGGAGCAGTTCTTC; CDR3: CASSQSLGQEQFF; J: TRBJ2-1; length: 13; D: .; V: TRBV3-1/TRBV3-2; size: .
DNA: TGTGCCAGCAGTTTACAGAGGGGGTTCTTCTATGGCTACACCTTC; CDR3: CASSLQRGFFYGYTF; J: TRBJ1-2; length: 15; D: .; V: TRBV28; size: .
DNA: TGTGCCAGTAACTCATTCCGGGACTCTGGAAACACCATATATTTT; CDR3: CASNSFRDSGNTIYF; J: TRBJ1-3; length: 15; D: .; V: TRBV19; size: .
DNA: TGTGCCAGCAGCATGGGACTAGCGGGACAAGAGACCCAGTACTTC; CDR3: CASSMGLAGQETQYF; J: TRBJ2-5; length: 15; D: TRBD2; V: TRBV7-3; size: .
DNA: TGTGCCACCAGCAGAGATAAGGAGGTGCAGGTTGGGGAAACTGAAGCTTTCTTT; CDR3: CATSRDKEVQVGETEAFF; J: TRBJ1-1; length: 18; D: .; V: TRBV15; size: .
DNA: TGTGCCAGCAGATCCCAGGGGAAAGAGACCCAGTACTTC; CDR3: CASRSQGKETQYF; J: TRBJ2-5; length: 13; D: .; V: TRBV6-5; size: .
DNA: TGTGCCAGCAGTGCCGGAGGGACCGAAGCTTTCTTT; CDR3: CASSAGGTEAFF; J: TRBJ1-1; length: 12; D: .; V: TRBV6-6; size: .
DNA: TGTGCCACCAGCACCCGTGTGACAGATACGCAGTATTTT; CDR3: CATSTRVTDTQYF; J: TRBJ2-3; length: 13; D: .; V: TRBV15; size: .
DNA: TGTGCCAGCAGCATGCTGGGACCGTCCTATGGCTACACCTTC; CDR3: CASSMLGPSYGYTF; J: TRBJ1-2; length: 14; D: .; V: TRBV5-6; size: .